Listed below are T cell receptor beta chains from one sample, sequenced in a study of T cells expressing NK-cell markers. TCRdb reanalyzed the 5' RACE reads and collapses them to one entry per CDR3 protein, without DNA. The sample spans 200,000 to 300,000 distinct CDR3 sequences; the ten largest clones claim roughly 4.2%. Sequenced: blood T cells: a sorted CD56 or NKG2C T cell subset, CD4+ or CD8+ T cells, or bulk PBMC T cells (not recorded which). The source is a woman aged 18 to 75 in good health. Each CDR3 is given with its conserved first and last residue.

V gene	J gene	CDR3 protein
TRBV12-3/TRBV12-4	TRBJ1-5	CASSLLGAGQPQHF
TRBV5-1	TRBJ2-3	CASSFTASGNTDTQYF
TRBV18	TRBJ2-7	CASARDNSDYEQYF
TRBV20-1	TRBJ2-3	CSAPRPSTDTQYF
TRBV3-1	TRBJ1-1	CASSQVRGLGLRDTEAFF
TRBV11-2	TRBJ1-6	CASSLLSSPLHF
TRBV24-1	TRBJ2-2	CATSDLNRGATGELFF
TRBV5-5	TRBJ1-2	CASSPDRKYGYTF
TRBV9	TRBJ2-3	CASSVPRRGTDTQYF
TRBV12-3/TRBV12-4	TRBJ2-1	CASTPRDEGYNEQFF
TRBV20-1	TRBJ2-1	CSAPPGLGANEQFF
TRBV20-1	TRBJ1-6	CSARAQLAVGVSPLHF
TRBV12-3/TRBV12-4	TRBJ1-4	CASSFYPNEKLFF
TRBV20-1	TRBJ2-7	CSAWTSGGPASSYEQYF
TRBV20-1	TRBJ2-7	CSARETSGRGEQYF
TRBV20-1	TRBJ2-1	CSAIGGSSYNEQFF
TRBV5-1	TRBJ1-2	CASSFTGGRNYGYTF
TRBV6-2/TRBV6-3	TRBJ2-1	CASSYIKTSLGNEQFF
TRBV18	TRBJ2-7	CASSPPSTSSSEQYF
TRBV7-8	TRBJ2-2	CASAKPVAANTGELFF
TRBV3-1	TRBJ2-3	CASSQDLSGRGTDTQYF
TRBV6-1	TRBJ1-1	CASSHTRQPRGEAFF
TRBV11-2	TRBJ1-1	CASSFYGKNTEAFF
TRBV20-1	TRBJ2-5	CSARKGSGGAGETQYF